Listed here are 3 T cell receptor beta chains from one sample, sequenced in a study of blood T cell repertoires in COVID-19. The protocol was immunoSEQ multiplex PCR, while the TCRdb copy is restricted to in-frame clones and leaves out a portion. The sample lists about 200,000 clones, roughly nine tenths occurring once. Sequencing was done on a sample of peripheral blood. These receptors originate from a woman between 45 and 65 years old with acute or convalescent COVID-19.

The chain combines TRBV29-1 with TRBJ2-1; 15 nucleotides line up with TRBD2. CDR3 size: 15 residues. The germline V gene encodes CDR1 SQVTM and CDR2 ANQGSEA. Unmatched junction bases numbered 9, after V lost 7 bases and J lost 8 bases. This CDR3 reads CSARTSGRANDEQFF. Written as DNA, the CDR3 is TGCAGCGCACGGACTAGCGGGAGGGCCAACGATGAGCAGTTCTTC.

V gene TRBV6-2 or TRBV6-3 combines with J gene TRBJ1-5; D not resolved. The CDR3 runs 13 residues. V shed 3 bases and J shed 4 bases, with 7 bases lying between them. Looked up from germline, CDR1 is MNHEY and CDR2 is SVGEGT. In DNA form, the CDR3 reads TGTGCCAGCAGTTATGGGCTAAATCAGCCCCAGCATTTT. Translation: CASSYGLNQPQHF.

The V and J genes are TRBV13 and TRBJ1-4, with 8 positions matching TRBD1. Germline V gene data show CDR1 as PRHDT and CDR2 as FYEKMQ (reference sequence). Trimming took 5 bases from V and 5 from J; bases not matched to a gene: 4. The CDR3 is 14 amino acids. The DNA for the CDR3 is TGTGCCAGCAGCCGGGACAGGAGGAATGAAAAACTGTTTTTT. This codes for CASSRDRRNEKLFF. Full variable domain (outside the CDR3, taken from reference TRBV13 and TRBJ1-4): AAGVIQSPRHLIKEKRETATLKCYPIPRHDTVYWYQQGPGQDPQFLISFYEKMQSDKGSIPDRFSAQQFSDYHSELNMSSLELGDSALYFCASSRDRRNEKLFFGSGTQLSVL.